One and the same sample provided the 28 T cell receptor beta chains below, sequenced in a study of cytomegalovirus exposure and HLA in healthy donors. With 60 Vbeta and 13 Jbeta primers, the PCR was carried out. Here immunoSEQ multiplex PCR was the method, and the copy in TCRdb shows in-frame clones only, minus some. The sample holds about 120,000 clones, approximately 80% seen once. Sequencing was carried out using PBMCs. These TCRs come from a man aged 18-30 years in good health and CMV-seropositive.

This sequence joins TRBV4-1 and TRBJ1-6; D unresolved. There are 13 residues in the CDR3. V lost 0 bases, J lost 6 bases, and 3 bases lay in between. Per germline, CDR1 MGHRA and CDR2 YSYEKL. The CDR3 DNA follows: TGCGCCAGCAGCCAAGAAGCTAATTCACCCCTCCACTTT. This sequence encodes CASSQEANSPLHF.

This clone was seen only once. The genes are TRBV4-2 and TRBJ1-1; 7 bases match TRBD1. Trimming at V came to 5 bases and at J to 5 bases, leaving 14 bases not matched to a gene. The CDR3 runs to 16 residues. Germline CDR1 reads LGHNA; CDR2 reads YNFKEQ. Here the CDR3 DNA reads TGTGCCAGCAGCGACCCCGACACAGGGGCAAGGACTGAAGCTTTCTTT. Protein: CASSDPDTGARTEAFF.

The CDR3 bases are TGTGCCAGCAGTGGGACTAGCGGGCACTACAATGAGCAGTTCTTC. It yields the protein CASSGTSGHYNEQFF. The chain carries TRBV2 and TRBJ2-1; 11 bases match TRBD2. After removal of 4 bases from V and 3 bases from J, the junction contained 2 bases not matched to a gene. CDR1 SNHLY and CDR2 FYNNEI come from the germline V gene. This CDR3 spans 15 amino acids.

The rearrangement uses TRBV7-9 and TRBJ2-3; 7 positions agree with TRBD2. The V and J ends lost 3 bases and 5 bases, in that order; junction bases with no gene match: 8. This CDR3 has 15 residues. Germline V gene data show CDR1 as SEHNR and CDR2 as FQNEAQ (reference sequence). CDR3 DNA: TGTGCCAGCAGCTTGGTACAGCGGGGCATAGATACGCAGTATTTT. It encodes CASSLVQRGIDTQYF.

The rearrangement uses TRBV4-1 and TRBJ1-6; 7 bases match TRBD1. There are 19 residues in the CDR3. With V trimmed by 1 base and J by 0 bases, 9 bases remained unmatched. Per the germline V gene, CDR1 is MGHRA and CDR2 is YSYEKL. CDR3 amino acids: CASSQGHRGPSSYNSPLHF. CDR3 in DNA: TGCGCCAGCAGCCAAGGGCACAGGGGCCCCAGCTCCTATAATTCACCCCTCCACTTT.

The chain links TRBV4-1 to TRBJ1-5, with D tentatively TRBD1 (6 bases). The germline V gene encodes CDR1 MGHRA and CDR2 YSYEKL. The CDR3 runs to 16 residues. V lost 4 bases and J 2 bases, leaving 15 bases between the germline ends. The CDR3 loop is CASSLRGEGGNQPQHF. Written as DNA, the CDR3 is TGCGCCAGCAGCCTAAGGGGGGAGGGAGGCAATCAGCCCCAGCATTTT.

V and J are TRBV15 and TRBJ1-1; 8 positions agree with TRBD1. CDR3 size: 17 residues. The J segment lost 4 bases and the V segment lost 3 bases, leaving 13 bases of the junction unmatched. The germline gives CDR1 LNHNV, CDR2 YYDKDF (reference sequence). CDR3 coding DNA: TGTGCCACCAGCAGGACAGGGGAGGGTTTGTTTGGCACTGAAGCTTTCTTT. Encoded protein: CATSRTGEGLFGTEAFF.

This clone was observed a few times. The CDR3 sequence: CASSILQGSGNTIYF. DNA of the CDR3: TGTGCCAGCAGCATACTACAGGGCTCGGGAAACACCATATATTTT. The V call is TRBV7-6, the J call TRBJ1-3; the D gene is possibly TRBD1 (6 bases). The CDR3 is made up of 15 amino acids. CDR1 is SGHVS and CDR2 is FNYEAQ in the germline V gene. Trimming took 5 bases from V and 4 from J, leaving 15 bases between them.

The table lists this clone with a count of one. The chain carries TRBV6-9 and TRBJ2-1; the match to TRBD1 covers 7 bases. Trimming removed 10 bases from V and 5 bases from J; junction bases left unmatched: 11. The CDR3 runs to 14 residues. Per the germline V gene, CDR1 is MNHGY and CDR2 is SVAAGI. In DNA, the CDR3 is TGTGCCAACCCGACAGGGATGGGGAACAATGAGCAGTTCTTC. Protein sequence: CANPTGMGNNEQFF.

The chain carries TRBV6-5 and TRBJ2-3; D not resolved. Trimming took off 6 bases at V and 3 bases at J, with 16 bases between the two ends. CDR1 and CDR2 (germline): MNHEY, SVGAGI. The CDR3 is made up of 15 amino acids. CDR3: CASSELKFGTDTQYF. CDR3 DNA: TGTGCCAGCAGCGAACTAAAATTTGGGACAGATACGCAGTATTTT.

The chain employs TRBV11-1 and TRBJ2-1, with unresolved D. There are 15 residues in the CDR3. The V end lost 1 base, the J end lost 8 bases, and 15 bases lay between the germline ends. Per germline, CDR1 SGHAT and CDR2 FQDESV (reference sequence). The CDR3 sequence is CASSLGYDLSDEQFF. CDR3 coding DNA: TGTGCCAGCAGCTTAGGCTATGATTTGTCGGATGAGCAGTTCTTC.

This clone turned up a few times. The chain carries TRBV7-2 and TRBJ2-7, with TRBD1 as a possible D gene (6 bases). The V gene lost 5 bases and the J gene lost 7 bases, with 18 bases spanning the gap. The length of the CDR3 is 14 residues. CDR1 and CDR2 (germline): SGHTA, FQGNSA. As DNA, the CDR3 is TGTGCCAGCAGCACCTTACAGGGTCCCGGGGAGCAGTACTTC. It encodes CASSTLQGPGEQYF.

This chain links TRBV19 with TRBJ2-3; the D gene is possibly TRBD1 (6 bases). V lost 0 bases, J lost 1 base, and 8 bases lay in between. CDR1 is LNHDA and CDR2 is SQIVND in the germline V gene (reference sequence). The CDR3 is 15 amino acids. Written as DNA, the CDR3 is TGTGCCAGTAGTATAGATCCAGGGGGCACAGATACGCAGTATTTT. This sequence encodes CASSIDPGGTDTQYF.

This clone was counted a few times. The chain recombines TRBV28 with TRBJ1-1, with D uncertain. The V gene's germline CDR1 is MDHEN and CDR2 SYDVKM. The CDR3 length is 14 residues. V was cut by 3 bases and J by 3 bases, with 11 bases left in between. CDR3 nucleotides: TGTGCCAGCAGTTTTTCGGGCGGGTACACTGAAGCTTTCTTT. Protein: CASSFSGGYTEAFF.

The J gene is TRBJ1-5, the V gene TRBV2; the match to TRBD1 covers 10 bases. In germline, CDR1 is SNHLY, CDR2 FYNNEI. The CDR3 has 20 residues. V gave up 7 bases and J gave up 5 bases; unmatched junction bases: 23. CDR3 amino acids: CASTRDRGRIRGTIDQPQHF. The CDR3 DNA follows: TGTGCCAGCACCCGGGACAGGGGCCGAATTAGAGGAACAATCGATCAGCCCCAGCATTTT.

This sequence joins TRBV11-2 and TRBJ2-7, with 10 bases matching TRBD1. The CDR3 is 15 residues long. V lost 4 bases to trimming and J lost 4 bases; unmatched junction nucleotides: 7. CDR1 and CDR2 from the germline V gene are SGHAT and FQNNGV. The CDR3 nucleotides read TGTGCCAGCAGCTCGAAAGGGACAGGGGTATACGAGCAGTACTTC. Translation gives CASSSKGTGVYEQYF. The variable domain in full, completed from reference TRBV11-2 and TRBJ2-7, reads EAGVAQSPRYKIIEKRQSVAFWCNPISGHATLYWYQQILGQGPKLLIQFQNNGVVDDSQLPKDRFSAERLKGVDSTLKIQPAKLEDSAVYLCASSSKGTGVYEQYFGPGTRLTVT.

This clone has only a few counts. This chain links TRBV6-5 with TRBJ2-1, with 7 bases fitting TRBD1. The CDR3 extends over 13 amino acids. Germline V lookup: CDR1 MNHEY, CDR2 SVGAGI. The V and J ends lost 4 bases and 3 bases, in that order; junction bases with no gene match: 0. The CDR3: CASSWDSYNEQFF. The CDR3 nucleotides are TGTGCCAGCAGTTGGGACAGCTACAATGAGCAGTTCTTC.

This rearrangement joins TRBV6-1 to TRBJ1-1; D is unclear. V was pared by 10 bases and J by 7 bases, with 16 bases between. The CDR3 contains 12 residues. The germline CDR1 and CDR2 sequences are MNHNS and SASEGT. CDR3 protein: CAIQQVRIEAFF. CDR3 DNA: TGTGCCATCCAGCAGGTCCGGATTGAAGCTTTCTTT.

This chain uses TRBV4-1 with TRBJ2-5; D is perhaps TRBD2 (6 bases). CDR1 and CDR2 from the germline V gene are MGHRA and YSYEKL. The CDR3 is 15 amino acids. V gave up 4 bases and J gave up 7 bases, with 19 bases separating them. Here the CDR3 DNA reads TGCGCCAGCAGCCCCCTCGGTATCGCCGGGGGGACCCAGTACTTC. Its translation is CASSPLGIAGGTQYF.

The V gene is TRBV6-5, the J gene TRBJ2-7; 8 nucleotides align to TRBD2. J lost 1 base, V lost 5 bases, and 7 bases had no gene match. CDR1 and CDR2 from the germline V gene are MNHEY and SVGAGI. The CDR3 is 15 residues long. The CDR3 sequence is CASSRRRGGSYEQYF. The CDR3 nucleotides are TGTGCCAGCAGTCGCCGACGGGGGGGGTCCTACGAGCAGTACTTC.

The J gene is TRBJ1-1, the V gene TRBV27, with unresolved D. CDR1 is MNHEY, CDR2 SMNVEV, per germline (reference sequence). The CDR3 spans 14 residues. Trimming stripped 7 bases from V and 4 bases from J, with 16 bases between. CDR3 DNA sequence: TGTGCCAGCACCCCCCTTCACTCGGGCACTGAAGCTTTCTTT. It yields the protein CASTPLHSGTEAFF.

The J gene is TRBJ2-7, the V gene TRBV11-2, with a tentative D call TRBD2 (5 bases). The CDR3 totals 18 residues. Per germline, CDR1 SGHAT and CDR2 FQNNGV. V lost 5 bases to trimming and J lost 2 bases, with 25 bases between them. The CDR3 sequence: CASSPISRGRGATYEQYF. Written as DNA, the CDR3 is TGTGCCAGCAGCCCGATCTCACGAGGGAGAGGTGCCACCTACGAGCAGTACTTC. The entire variable domain, with the rest obtained from reference TRBV11-2 and TRBJ2-7, is as follows: EAGVAQSPRYKIIEKRQSVAFWCNPISGHATLYWYQQILGQGPKLLIQFQNNGVVDDSQLPKDRFSAERLKGVDSTLKIQPAKLEDSAVYLCASSPISRGRGATYEQYFGPGTRLTVT.

The chain combines TRBV6-5 with TRBJ2-5; D unresolved. With 6 bases removed from V and 5 bases from J, the gap between germline ends came to 13 bases. This CDR3 is 13 amino acids long. Looked up from germline, CDR1 is MNHEY and CDR2 is SVGAGI. The CDR3 reads CASSPTSGETQYF. CDR3 DNA sequence: TGTGCCAGCAGCCCCACATCCGGGGAGACCCAGTACTTC.

This rearrangement joins TRBV2 to TRBJ1-2, with D possibly TRBD1 on 5 matching bases. V lost 3 bases to trimming and J lost 2 bases, with 10 bases between them. The germline V gene has CDR1 SNHLY and CDR2 FYNNEI. The CDR3 extends over 14 amino acids. CDR3 loop: CASSDLGRNYGYTF. The CDR3 nucleotides are TGTGCCAGCAGTGATTTGGGGCGGAACTATGGCTACACCTTC.

CDR3 in amino acids: CASSVGQGADTEAFF. The DNA of the CDR3 is TGTGCCAGCAGCGTGGGACAGGGGGCCGACACTGAAGCTTTCTTT. This chain connects TRBV9 to TRBJ1-1; 12 bases align to TRBD1. Germline loops: CDR1 SGDLS, CDR2 YYNGEE. After removal of 2 bases from V and 3 bases from J, the junction contained 2 bases not matched to a gene. CDR3 size: 15 residues.

V usage is TRBV11-2 and J usage is TRBJ2-1; possibly TRBD1 for D (5 bases). This CDR3 contains 14 residues. V lost 9 bases to trimming and J lost 4 bases, with 16 bases between them. Germline values: CDR1 SGHAT, CDR2 FQNNGV. The DNA of the CDR3 is TGTGCCAGTTACTCAGGACAAGTATACAATGAGCAGTTCTTC. Translated: CASYSGQVYNEQFF.

The chain carries TRBV10-3 and TRBJ1-6; tentative D call: TRBD1 (5 bases). The V end was cut by 6 bases, the J end by 6 bases, with 15 bases between. The CDR3 has 15 amino acids. Germline assignment: CDR1 ENHRY and CDR2 SYGVKD. CDR3 sequence: CAISPGGGPNSPLHF. CDR3 coding DNA: TGTGCCATCAGCCCTGGGGGGGGACCTAATTCACCCCTCCACTTT.

With respect to this clone: Germline is not matched at one junction end, which may reflect a read error. The chain carries TRBV7-8 and TRBJ1-5, with D possibly being TRBD1 (6 bases). The CDR3 covers 14 residues. Germline loops: CDR1 SGHVS, CDR2 FQNEAQ. Written as DNA, the CDR3 is TGTGCCAGCGGCTTAGCAGGGGTCGGTCAGCCCCAGCATTTT. This encodes CASGLAGVGQPQHF.